This TCR beta chain was found in a study of shared clonotypes between healthy human individuals. As for the study in general: For every donor, three CD4 naive, three CD4 memory, two CD8 naive and one CD8 memory plates were used. General study results and limits: Tissue TCR repertoires likely differ from these blood-only repertoires.

The authors divided CD4+ cells into CD45RA+ naive and CD45RA-negative memory subsets. As handled by the study authors: Filtering differed for immunoSEQ, which gave only junction sequences without quality scores. Using immunoSEQ multiplex PCR, the repertoire was profiled, and TCRdb retains in-frame clones only, with some absent. Clonal size and the V and J genes are those of that table, whereas D and trimming came from the DNA. The table records around 1.6 million clones, 95% to 99% of them present only once. In regard to this clone: Its antigen is not identified.

V gave up 6 bases and J gave up 4 bases, with 12 bases separating them. In germline, CDR1 is MDHEN, CDR2 SYDVKM. This CDR3 region has 13 residues. The chain links TRBV28 to TRBJ1-1; perhaps TRBD1 as D (6 bases). The sample comprised naive CD4+ T cells sorted from blood. The subset denotes: CD45RA+ positively selected. The receptor was derived from a man aged 30 to 45 in good health. The CDR3 spells CASRLRGSTEAFF. DNA of the CDR3: TGTGCCAGCAGGCTAAGGGGGTCCACTGAAGCTTTCTTT.